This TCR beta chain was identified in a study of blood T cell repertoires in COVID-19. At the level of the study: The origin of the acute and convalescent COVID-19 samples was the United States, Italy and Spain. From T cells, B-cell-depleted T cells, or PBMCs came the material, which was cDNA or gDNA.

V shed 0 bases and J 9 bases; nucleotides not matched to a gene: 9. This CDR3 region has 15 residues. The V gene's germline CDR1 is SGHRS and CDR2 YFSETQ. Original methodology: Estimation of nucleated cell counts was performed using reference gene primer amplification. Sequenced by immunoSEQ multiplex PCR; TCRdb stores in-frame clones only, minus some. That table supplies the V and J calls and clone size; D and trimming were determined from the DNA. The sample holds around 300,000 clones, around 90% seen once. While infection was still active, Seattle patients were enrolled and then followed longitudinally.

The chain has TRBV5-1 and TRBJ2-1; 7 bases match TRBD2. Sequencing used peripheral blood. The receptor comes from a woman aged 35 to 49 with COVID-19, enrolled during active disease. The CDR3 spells CASSLGWGAGTEQFF. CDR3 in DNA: TGCGCCAGCAGCTTGGGGTGGGGAGCGGGAACTGAGCAGTTCTTC.